This TCR beta chain comes out of a study of T cells after yellow fever vaccination. The study, taken as a whole, reports: Subsequent booster samples again held most clones from primary vaccination (just under 98% CD4, roughly 88% CD8). From the bulk population, abundant clonotypes could contaminate and appear within FACS-sorted repertoires. A weaker secondary response peaked on day 5, the primary on day 15.

In regard to this clonotype: Its antigen is still unknown.

A 5'RACE template-switching step, the method used to make TCR cDNA, added a universal primer site and UMIs. TCRdb called the 5' RACE reads again in MiXCR, with one record for every CDR3 protein. The sample consists of about 320,000 distinct CDR3 sequences, 4% to 5.5% of them appearing once. The germline CDR1 and CDR2 sequences are SEHNR and FQNEAQ (reference sequence). V shed 6 bases and J 0 bases; nucleotides not matched to a gene: 2. The length of the CDR3 is 14 residues. The genes are TRBV7-9 and TRBJ1-3; the match to TRBD1 covers 7 bases. Source: PBMCs, taken 15 days after the yellow fever booster vaccination. The TCR originated in a young man who received the YFV17D yellow fever vaccine. In nucleotides, the CDR3 is TGTGCCAGCAGACGGGACAGCTCTGGAAACACCATATATTTT. This codes for CASRRDSSGNTIYF.